What follows are 13 T cell receptor beta chains derived from one specimen sequenced in a study of blood T cell repertoires in COVID-19. Produced via immunoSEQ multiplex PCR; TCRdb's table is partial and in-frame only. In the table there are 250,000 or so clones, about nine tenths of which are singletons. Sequencing was performed on PBMCs or T cells enriched from blood (not recorded which). The receptors here all came from a man between 35 and 55 years old who had recovered from COVID-19.

The chain has TRBV5-1 and TRBJ1-1; the D gene is possibly TRBD1 (6 bases). The CDR3 is 15 amino acids. Per germline, CDR1 SGHRS and CDR2 YFSETQ. V lost 3 bases and J lost 11, with 23 bases in between. The CDR3 region is CASSSFSGALREAFF. CDR3 nucleotides: TGCGCCAGCAGCTCATTTTCAGGGGCTCTAAGGGAGGCTTTCTTT.

CDR3 protein: CASSLQRLPEDKNIQYF. CDR3 nucleotides: TGTGCCAGCAGTTTGCAGAGATTACCCGAGGACAAAAACATTCAGTACTTC. V gene TRBV27 combines with J gene TRBJ2-4; unclear D gene. This CDR3 region has 17 residues. Germline assignment: CDR1 MNHEY and CDR2 SMNVEV (reference sequence). V was cut by 3 bases and J by 3 bases, with 18 bases left in between.

This chain connects TRBV29-1 to TRBJ2-7; D might be TRBD2 (6 bases). Germline V CDR1 and CDR2: SQVTM, ANQGSEA. The CDR3 contains 14 residues. V shed 6 bases and J shed 2 bases, with 17 bases lying between them. CDR3 sequence reads: CSVGVRGEAYEQYF. CDR3 bases: TGCAGCGTGGGGGTGCGCGGGGAAGCCTACGAGCAGTACTTC.

V usage is TRBV19 and J usage is TRBJ1-4, with 8 bases fitting TRBD1. The CDR3 sequence is 15 residues long. Losses at the gene ends were 3 bases for V and 7 bases for J; bases not matched to a gene: 7. Germline V gene lookup returns CDR1 LNHDA and CDR2 SQIVND (reference sequence). This CDR3 reads CASSIAVTGVEKLFF. In DNA form, the CDR3 reads TGTGCCAGTAGTATCGCTGTGACAGGGGTTGAAAAACTGTTTTTT. The complete variable domain, with remaining parts taken from reference TRBV19 and TRBJ1-4, reads DGGITQSPKYLFRKEGQNVTLSCEQNLNHDAMYWYRQDPGQGLRLIYYSQIVNDFQKGDIAEGYSVSREKKESFPLTVTSAQKNPTAFYLCASSIAVTGVEKLFFGSGTQLSVL.

V and J are TRBV15 and TRBJ2-7, with 7 bases identical to TRBD2. The CDR3 length is 12 residues. Germline V gene data show CDR1 as LNHNV and CDR2 as YYDKDF (reference sequence). Losses at the gene ends were 3 bases for V and 4 bases for J; bases not matched to a gene: 0. The CDR3 loop is CATSSGGYEQYF. The CDR3 DNA follows: TGTGCCACCAGCAGCGGGGGGTACGAGCAGTACTTC. The entire variable domain, with the rest obtained from reference TRBV15 and TRBJ2-7, is as follows: DAMVIQNPRYQVTQFGKPVTLSCSQTLNHNVMYWYQQKSSQAPKLLFHYYDKDFNNEADTPDNFQSRRPNTSFCFLDIRSPGLGDTAMYLCATSSGGYEQYFGPGTRLTVT.

This chain uses TRBV2 with TRBJ2-2; 12 bases map to TRBD1. Germline V gives CDR1 SNHLY, CDR2 FYNNEI. This CDR3 is built from 15 residues. With V trimmed by 10 bases and J by 6 bases, 9 bases remained unmatched. The CDR3 sequence is CAIRDRGQSAGELFF. CDR3 in DNA: TGTGCCATCCGGGACAGGGGGCAATCCGCCGGGGAGCTGTTTTTT.

The chain joins TRBV12-3 or TRBV12-4 to TRBJ1-1; the D gene is possibly TRBD1 (5 bases). V lost 5 bases and J lost 6, with 13 bases in between. The CDR3 consists of 13 residues. CDR3: CASSPVRGAEAFF. As DNA, the CDR3 is TGTGCCAGCAGTCCAGTACGGGGGGCTGAAGCTTTCTTT.

The chain links TRBV7-9 to TRBJ1-3; unclear D gene. With 2 bases removed from V and 4 bases from J, the gap between germline ends came to 9 bases. Germline V gives CDR1 SEHNR, CDR2 FQNEAQ (reference sequence). There are 14 residues in the CDR3. This CDR3 is CASSLNMVGNTIYF. The CDR3, as DNA: TGTGCCAGCAGCTTAAACATGGTCGGAAACACCATATATTTT.

The J gene is TRBJ1-1, the V gene TRBV29-1; tentative D call: TRBD1 (5 bases). In germline, CDR1 is SQVTM, CDR2 ANQGSEA. V dropped 3 bases and J dropped 3 bases, with 8 bases sitting between them. CDR3 size: 12 residues. The CDR3 region is CSVDGRDTEAFF. CDR3 nucleotides: TGCAGCGTTGACGGCAGGGACACTGAAGCTTTCTTT.

V gene TRBV4-1 combines with J gene TRBJ2-7; TRBD2 aligns across 10 bases. The CDR3 loop spans 15 amino acids. The germline V gene has CDR1 MGHRA and CDR2 YSYEKL. V shed 6 bases, J shed 0 bases, and the junction held 5 bases outside the gene matches. DNA of the CDR3: TGCGCCAGCAGTGGCGGACTAGCGGCCTCCTACGAGCAGTACTTC. Its protein product is CASSGGLAASYEQYF.

The genes are TRBV30 and TRBJ1-2, with D possibly matching TRBD1 (5 bases). This CDR3 contains 12 residues. Germline assignment: CDR1 GTSNPN and CDR2 SVGIG (reference sequence). Trimming took 3 bases from V and 6 from J, leaving 11 bases between them. As DNA, the CDR3 is TGTGCCTGGAGAACGGGGGGGAATGGCTACACCTTC. This sequence encodes CAWRTGGNGYTF.

This clone has a single count. V gene TRBV7-6 combines with J gene TRBJ2-5; TRBD2 aligns across 7 bases. The CDR3 totals 17 residues. Germline-derived CDR1 and CDR2 are SGHVS and FNYEAQ. V was clipped by 1 base and J by 7 bases; unmatched bases: 15. CDR3 DNA sequence: TGTGCCAGCAGCTTAGTAGAGGCGGGGGTACTATGGGGGACCCAGTACTTC. Translated, it gives CASSLVEAGVLWGTQYF.

V is TRBV6-5 and J is TRBJ1-4, with TRBD1 as a possible D gene (6 bases). Germline V gene lookup returns CDR1 MNHEY and CDR2 SVGAGI. Between the trimmed V and J ends, which lost 0 bases and 0 bases, there was a span of 8 bases. This CDR3 spans 16 amino acids. The CDR3 DNA follows: TGTGCCAGCAGTTACTCGGCAGGGGCAACTAATGAAAAACTGTTTTTT. The encoded protein is CASSYSAGATNEKLFF.